This T cell receptor (beta chain) originates from a study of vaccination and CD4 T cells after COVID-19. The sample's treatment: roughly nine-day PBMC culture with coronavirus spike peptide pools or control peptides (ViraFEST assay). It was before the COVID-19 pandemic (2011-2018) that the unexposed donor's CD4+ T cells were collected. This clonotype was counted once. The antigen is not known. Cultured CD4+ T cell DNA underwent sequencing with the Oncomine TCR Beta short-read assay. TCRdb passed the PCR reads through MiXCR, listing each CDR3 protein once. The data contain some 1,500 distinct CDR3 sequences, around 50% of them singletons. The CDR3 is 16 amino acids. Trimming removed 0 bases from V and 1 base from J; junction bases left unmatched: 2. From germline, CDR1 is WNHNN and CDR2 SYGVQD (reference sequence).

This sequence joins TRBV10-1 and TRBJ2-3, with 9 bases lining up with TRBD2. The clonotype originates from a human donor in good health. The sequenced sample consisted of CD4+ T cells from blood, cultured in vitro. CDR3 sequence reads: CASSESRTSGTDTQYF. As DNA, the CDR3 is TGCGCCAGCAGTGAGTCGCGGACTAGCGGCACAGATACGCAGTATTTT.